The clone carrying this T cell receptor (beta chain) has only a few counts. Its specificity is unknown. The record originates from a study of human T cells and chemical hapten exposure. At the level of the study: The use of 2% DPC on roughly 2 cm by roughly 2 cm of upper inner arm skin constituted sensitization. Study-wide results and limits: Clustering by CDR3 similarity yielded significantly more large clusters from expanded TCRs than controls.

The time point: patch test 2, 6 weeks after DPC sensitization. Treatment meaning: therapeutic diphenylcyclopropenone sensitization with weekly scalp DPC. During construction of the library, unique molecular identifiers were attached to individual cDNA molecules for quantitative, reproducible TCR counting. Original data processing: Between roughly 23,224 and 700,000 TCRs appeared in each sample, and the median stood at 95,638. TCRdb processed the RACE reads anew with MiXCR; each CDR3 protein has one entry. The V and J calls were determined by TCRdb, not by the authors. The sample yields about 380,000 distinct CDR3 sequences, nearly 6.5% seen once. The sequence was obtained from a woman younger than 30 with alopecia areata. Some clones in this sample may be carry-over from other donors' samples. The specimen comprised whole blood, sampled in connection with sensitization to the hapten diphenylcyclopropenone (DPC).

The CDR3 spells CASSAQSTNNQPQHF. The CDR3 bases are TGTGCCAGCAGTGCCCAGTCAACAAACAATCAGCCCCAGCATTTT. This chain uses TRBV2 with TRBJ1-5; unclear D gene. Germline V CDR1 and CDR2: SNHLY, FYNNEI. The CDR3 totals 15 residues. The V and J ends lost 4 bases and 3 bases respectively, with 13 bases between them.